The text below deals with one T cell receptor (beta chain). Its antigen is not identified. This record belongs to a study of EBV T-cell therapy then PD-1 blockade in nasopharyngeal carcinoma. The CDR3 length is 11 residues. The V and J ends lost 6 bases and 7 bases respectively, with 7 bases between them. This sample's treatment: AdE1-LMPpoly-expanded autologous EBV-specific T-cell therapy followed by anti-PD-1 nivolumab. Some clones are missing from TCRdb's copy, which holds only in-frame ones; the method was immunoSEQ multiplex PCR. The sample holds around 22,000 clones, approximately 80% seen once.

V is TRBV12-3 or TRBV12-4 and J is TRBJ1-3; D is ambiguous. This specimen was CD8+ T cells from blood, taken at day -245 from a patient whose treatment included autologous EBV-specific T cells and nivolumab. The TCR was taken from a man aged 35-49 years with nasopharyngeal carcinoma. CDR3 region: CASRFLNTIYF. The CDR3 DNA reads as TGTGCCAGCAGGTTTTTGAACACCATATATTTT.